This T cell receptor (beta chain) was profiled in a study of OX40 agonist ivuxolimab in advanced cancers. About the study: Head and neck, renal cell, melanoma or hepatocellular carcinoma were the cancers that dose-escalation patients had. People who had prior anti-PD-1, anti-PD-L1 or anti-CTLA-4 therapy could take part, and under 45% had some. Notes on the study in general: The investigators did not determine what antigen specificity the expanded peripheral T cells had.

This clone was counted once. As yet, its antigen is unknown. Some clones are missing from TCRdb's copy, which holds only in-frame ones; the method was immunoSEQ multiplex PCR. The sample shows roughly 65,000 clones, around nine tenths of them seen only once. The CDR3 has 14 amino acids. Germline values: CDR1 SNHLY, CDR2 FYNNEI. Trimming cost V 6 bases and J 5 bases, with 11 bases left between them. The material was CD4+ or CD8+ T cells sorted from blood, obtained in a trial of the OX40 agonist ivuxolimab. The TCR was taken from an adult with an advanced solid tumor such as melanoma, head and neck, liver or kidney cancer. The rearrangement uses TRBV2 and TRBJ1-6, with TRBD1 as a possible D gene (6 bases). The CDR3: CASSQDSHNSPLHF. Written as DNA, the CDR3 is TGTGCCAGCAGCCAGGACAGTCATAATTCACCCCTCCACTTT. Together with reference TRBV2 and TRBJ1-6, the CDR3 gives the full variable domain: EPEVTQTPSHQVTQMGQEVILRCVPISNHLYFYWYRQILGQKVEFLVSFYNNEISEKSEIFDDQFSVERPDGSNFTLKIRSTKLEDSAMYFCASSQDSHNSPLHFGNGTRLTVT.